These T cell receptor beta chains were read from a single sample in a study of early T cells in non-severe SARS-CoV-2 infection. MiXCR, applied by TCRdb to the 5' RACE reads, yields one record per CDR3 protein. The top ten clones hold about 6.2% of a sample with roughly 100,000 distinct CDR3 sequences, over 10% of them seen once. Material: whole blood. The receptors were gathered from an adult who was a healthcare worker with PCR-confirmed SARS-CoV-2 infection or an uninfected control (not recorded which). Each CDR3 is given with its conserved first and last residue. A D gene is named only where the DNA matches it firmly. Clone size, where shown, is once, few, many, or a class for clones that have expanded.

V	D	size	J	CDR3	DNA
TRBV2	TRBD1	many	TRBJ2-7	CASRKTGGEQYF	TGTGCCAGCAGGAAAACAGGGGGCGAGCAGTACTTC
TRBV9	-	few	TRBJ2-3	CASSVGFVGETDTQYF	TGTGCCAGCAGCGTTGGATTTGTCGGAGAAACAGATACGCAGTATTTT
TRBV6-2/TRBV6-3	-	-	TRBJ2-1	CASSYGGTGNEQIF	TGTGCCAGCAGTTATGGGGGAACGGGTAATGAGCAGATCTTC
TRBV2	TRBD2	few	TRBJ2-5	CASSSGRGQETQYF	TGTGCCAGCAGTAGCGGGAGAGGGCAAGAGACCCAGTACTTC
TRBV5-8	TRBD1	few	TRBJ1-5	CASSLVQGAGEPQHF	TGTGCCAGCAGCTTGGTGCAGGGGGCTGGAGAGCCCCAGCATTTT
TRBV12-3/TRBV12-4	-	-	TRBJ2-1	CASGLTLGGEQFF	TGTGCCAGCGGCCTTACACTGGGCGGTGAGCAGTTCTTC
TRBV4-2	TRBD1	many	TRBJ1-5	CASSPQGGPNQPQHF	TGTGCCAGCAGCCCCCAGGGGGGCCCCAATCAGCCCCAGCATTTT
TRBV12-3/TRBV12-4	TRBD1	few	TRBJ2-6	CASSLGGTEVAGANVLTF	TGTGCCAGCAGTTTAGGGGGGACAGAGGTAGCTGGGGCCAACGTCCTGACTTTC
TRBV7-9	TRBD2	-	TRBJ2-5	CASSLLAGVWETQYF	TGTGCCAGCAGCTTACTAGCGGGAGTTTGGGAGACCCAGTACTTC
TRBV6-5	TRBD1	many	TRBJ1-2	CATGQGWDYTF	TGTGCCACCGGACAGGGCTGGGACTACACCTTC
TRBV12-3/TRBV12-4	-	few	TRBJ2-5	CASSPPSDQETQYF	TGTGCCAGCAGTCCCCCTAGCGATCAAGAGACCCAGTACTTC
TRBV6-2/TRBV6-3	-	few	TRBJ2-1	CASSPSIGNLEDNEQFF	TGTGCCAGCAGCCCCTCGATAGGAAATTTAGAGGACAATGAGCAGTTCTTC
TRBV7-2	-	-	TRBJ1-3	CASSLGPLGNTIYF	TGTGCCAGCAGCTTAGGACCGCTTGGAAACACCATATATTTT
TRBV4-3	-	many	TRBJ2-7	CASSQGSGLTYEQYF	TGCGCCAGCAGCCAAGGGTCAGGCCTTACCTACGAGCAGTACTTC
TRBV11-2	-	many	TRBJ2-5	CASSWVRDETQYF	TGTGCCAGCAGCTGGGTCAGGGACGAGACCCAGTACTTC
TRBV28	TRBD2	-	TRBJ2-1	CATGLAGDPYNEQFF	TGTGCCACCGGACTAGCGGGAGACCCCTACAATGAGCAGTTCTTC
TRBV18	-	few	TRBJ2-4	CASSPLPLAKNIQHF	TGTGCCAGCTCACCATTGCCGCTAGCCAAAAACATTCAGCACTTC
TRBV20-1	TRBD1	many	TRBJ2-7	CSARGTGAYAYEQYF	TGCAGTGCTAGGGGAACAGGGGCCTACGCCTACGAGCAGTACTTC
TRBV12-3/TRBV12-4	TRBD1	many	TRBJ1-5	CASSPGQGNQPQHF	TGTGCCAGCAGCCCAGGACAGGGCAATCAGCCCCAGCATTTT
TRBV12-3/TRBV12-4	-	-	TRBJ2-5	CASSLTQGETQYF	TGTGCCAGCAGTTTAACGCAGGGAGAGACCCAGTACTTC
TRBV7-9	-	many	TRBJ2-7	CASSLDAARTYEQYF	TGTGCCAGCAGCTTAGATGCGGCCCGGACCTACGAGCAGTACTTC
TRBV11-1	TRBD2	many	TRBJ2-7	CASSPLGRGSYEQYF	TGTGCCAGCAGCCCCCTCGGGAGGGGTTCCTACGAGCAGTACTTC
TRBV15	TRBD1	-	TRBJ1-2	CATSREGQDYGYTF	TGTGCCACCAGCAGGGAGGGACAGGACTATGGCTACACCTTC
TRBV28	-	-	TRBJ2-7	CASSSQGPSAYEQYF	TGTGCCAGCAGTTCCCAAGGGCCTTCCGCTTACGAGCAGTACTTC
TRBV6-6	TRBD2	-	TRBJ2-3	CASLAGTRPDTQYF	TGTGCCAGCCTAGCGGGCACCAGGCCAGATACGCAGTATTTT
TRBV4-2	-	-	TRBJ2-7	CANSQGYEQYF	TGTGCCAACAGCCAGGGCTACGAGCAGTACTTC
TRBV28	-	-	TRBJ2-7	CASSFGADGSEQYF	TGTGCCAGCAGTTTCGGAGCCGACGGATCCGAGCAGTACTTC
TRBV12-3/TRBV12-4	-	-	TRBJ2-4	CASSQGQANGGDIQYF	TGTGCCAGCAGCCAGGGACAGGCTAATGGGGGGGACATTCAGTACTTC
TRBV7-2	-	few	TRBJ2-1	CASSLEFRANNEQFF	TGTGCCAGCAGCTTAGAATTTCGGGCGAACAATGAGCAGTTCTTC
TRBV20-1	-	-	TRBJ1-4	CSARDAVTAATNEKLFF	TGCAGTGCTAGAGACGCCGTGACGGCCGCAACTAATGAAAAACTGTTTTTT
TRBV9	-	few	TRBJ2-3	CASSVLEKSTDTQYF	TGTGCCAGCAGCGTATTGGAGAAAAGCACAGATACGCAGTATTTT
TRBV6-4	-	many	TRBJ2-1	CASSPTAYNEQFF	TGTGCCAGCAGCCCGACAGCTTACAATGAGCAGTTCTTC
TRBV2	TRBD2	-	TRBJ2-1	CASQRESTSEQFF	TGTGCCAGCCAGCGGGAGTCCACCAGTGAGCAGTTCTTC
TRBV3-1	-	-	TRBJ2-7	CASSQDNSYRPEQYF	TGTGCCAGCAGCCAAGATAACTCTTATAGGCCCGAGCAGTACTTC
TRBV12-3/TRBV12-4	TRBD1	-	TRBJ2-7	CASRETGLATEQYF	TGTGCCAGCAGGGAGACAGGGTTGGCGACCGAGCAGTACTTC
TRBV7-2	-	few	TRBJ2-2	CASSFGLSNTGELFF	TGTGCCAGCAGCTTTGGACTCTCCAACACCGGGGAGCTGTTTTTT
TRBV13	-	few	TRBJ2-7	CASSFTGKNEQYF	TGTGCCAGCAGCTTCACGGGGAAGAACGAGCAGTACTTC
TRBV5-1	-	many	TRBJ2-4	CASSLSRQAGGNIQYF	TGCGCCAGCAGCTTGAGCAGACAGGCAGGTGGAAACATTCAGTACTTC